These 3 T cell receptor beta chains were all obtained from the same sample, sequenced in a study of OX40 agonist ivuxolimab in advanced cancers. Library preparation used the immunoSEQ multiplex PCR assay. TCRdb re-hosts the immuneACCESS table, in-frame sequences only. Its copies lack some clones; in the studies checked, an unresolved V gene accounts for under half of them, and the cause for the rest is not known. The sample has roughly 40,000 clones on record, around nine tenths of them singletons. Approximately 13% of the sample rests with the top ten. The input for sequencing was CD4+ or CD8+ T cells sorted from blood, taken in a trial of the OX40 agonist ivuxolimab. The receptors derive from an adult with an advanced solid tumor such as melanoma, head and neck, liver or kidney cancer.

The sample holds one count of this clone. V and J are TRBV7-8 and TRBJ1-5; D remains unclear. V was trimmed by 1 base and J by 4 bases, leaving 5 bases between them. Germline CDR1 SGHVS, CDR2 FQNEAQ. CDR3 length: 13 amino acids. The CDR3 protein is CASSLVRNQPQHF. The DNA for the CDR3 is TGTGCCAGCAGCTTAGTTAGAAATCAGCCCCAGCATTTT.

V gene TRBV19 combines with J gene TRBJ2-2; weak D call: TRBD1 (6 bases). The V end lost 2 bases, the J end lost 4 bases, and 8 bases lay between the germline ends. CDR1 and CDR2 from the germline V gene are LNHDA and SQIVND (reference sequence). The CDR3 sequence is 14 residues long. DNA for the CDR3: TGTGCCAGTAGTATACGGACAGTCACCGGGGAGCTGTTTTTT. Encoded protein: CASSIRTVTGELFF. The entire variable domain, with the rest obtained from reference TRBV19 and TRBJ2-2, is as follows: DGGITQSPKYLFRKEGQNVTLSCEQNLNHDAMYWYRQDPGQGLRLIYYSQIVNDFQKGDIAEGYSVSREKKESFPLTVTSAQKNPTAFYLCASSIRTVTGELFFGEGSRLTVL.

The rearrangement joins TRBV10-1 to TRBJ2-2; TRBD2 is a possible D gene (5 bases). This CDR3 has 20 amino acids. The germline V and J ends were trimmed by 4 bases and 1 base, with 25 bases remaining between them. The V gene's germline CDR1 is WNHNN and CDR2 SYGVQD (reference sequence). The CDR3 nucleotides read TGCGCCAGCAGTGGGACGGGTTCCGGGTTCGTGGGAGAGAACACCGGGGAGCTGTTTTTT. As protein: CASSGTGSGFVGENTGELFF.